This T cell receptor (beta chain) comes out of a study of Ad26.COV2.S vaccination and SARS-CoV-2 variants. Treatment in this sample: 15 to 20 received Ad26.COV2.S at low or high dose, single or two shots; roughly 5 received placebo; per-sample allocation not given. On day 63 after the first injection, vaccine and placebo recipients gave samples. This clone was detected only a few times. Libraries were prepared by immunoSEQ multiplex PCR; TCRdb keeps only in-frame clonotypes and omits some of them. The table lists hundreds of thousands of clones, about 87% of them singletons, with approximately 3.4% in the top ten. The origin of this receptor is a person between 18 and 59 years old who received the Ad26.COV2.S COVID-19 vaccine or a placebo. This specimen consisted of peripheral blood, obtained in a trial of Ad26.COV2.S vaccine versus placebo.

CDR3 DNA sequence: TGTGCCAGCAAATCAGAGGTGAACTACGAGCAGTACTTC. Its protein product is CASKSEVNYEQYF. The V call is TRBV25-1, the J call TRBJ2-7; D unclear. Germline V gene sequence: CDR1 MGHDK, CDR2 SYGVNS. CDR3 size: 13 residues. V gave up 7 bases and J gave up 3 bases, with 13 bases separating them.